The rows below give T cell receptor beta chains drawn from one sample of a study of T cell responses to AZD1222 COVID-19 vaccine. Profiled with immunoSEQ multiplex PCR; TCRdb holds only in-frame clones, not every one. The sample gives approximately 100,000 clones, about nine tenths of which show up once; about 3.1% is in the top ten. The sequenced sample was peripheral blood, obtained 28 days after the second dose of the MenACWY control vaccine. Receptor source: an adult who received the MenACWY meningococcal vaccine as a control. The CDR3 runs from the conserved cysteine through the conserved F or W. A D gene is named only where the DNA matches it firmly.

j_gene	d_gene	v_gene	CDR3nt	CDR3aa
TRBJ1-1	NA	TRBV9	TGTGCCAGCAGCGTAAGTTGGGGTCAGAACACTGAAGCTTTCTTT	CASSVSWGQNTEAFF
TRBJ2-5	NA	TRBV6-2/TRBV6-3	TGTGCCAGCAGTCCAGGGAGGCCGCTATTGGAGACCCAGTACTTC	CASSPGRPLLETQYF
TRBJ1-4	NA	TRBV18	TGTGCCAGCTCACCACCGGCAGGACGAGAAAAACTGTTTTTT	CASSPPAGREKLFF
TRBJ1-5	NA	TRBV2	TGTGCCAGCAGTCGGGGGGCTTTTCGGAATAGCAATCAGCCCCAGCATTTT	CASSRGAFRNSNQPQHF
TRBJ2-1	NA	TRBV7-2	TGTGCCAGCAGCTTAGTTCTCTCACAGGGACCTGCTGGCGAGCAGTTCTTC	CASSLVLSQGPAGEQFF
TRBJ1-2	NA	TRBV5-4	TGTGCCAGCAGCTCTCTGAACGGCGGCTACACCTTC	CASSSLNGGYTF
TRBJ2-5	NA	TRBV11-3	TGTGCCAGCAGCTTAGGAGCCTTGGGTGGATCACAAGAGACCCAGTACTTC	CASSLGALGGSQETQYF
TRBJ2-6	NA	TRBV5-4	TGTGCCAGCAGCTTGGAGCCAGCAGCGGCGGTCCTCGGGGCCAACGTCCTGACTTTC	CASSLEPAAAVLGANVLTF
TRBJ1-4	NA	TRBV24-1	TGTGCCAGGAGAGAGGCAGGCTCTGCAACTAATGAAAAACTGTTTTTT	CARREAGSATNEKLFF
TRBJ1-4	NA	TRBV18	TGTGCCAGCTCACCAGTGCAGGCAGATAATGAAAAACTGTTTTTT	CASSPVQADNEKLFF
TRBJ2-5	NA	TRBV19	TGTGCCAGTAGTATCAGGGGTTCGGAGACCCAGTACTTC	CASSIRGSETQYF
TRBJ2-1	NA	TRBV4-3	TGCGCCAGCAGCCAAGAGGTAGCCGGGAATAGTCAGAGGAACAATGAGCAGTTCTTC	CASSQEVAGNSQRNNEQFF
TRBJ2-1	NA	TRBV5-6	TGTGCCAGCAGCCGCGATGGGGTGGGGGGCCGAGTTGAGCAGTTCTTC	CASSRDGVGGRVEQFF
TRBJ1-2	TRBD1	TRBV19	TGTGCCAGTAGTACGACGACAGGGAACTATGGCTACACCTTC	CASSTTTGNYGYTF
TRBJ1-6	NA	TRBV5-5	TGTGCCAGCAGCCCCCGACAGAATTCACCCCTCCACTTT	CASSPRQNSPLHF
TRBJ2-1	NA	TRBV9	TGTGCCAGCAGCGTATCAGGGAACCTCTACAATGAGCAGTTCTTC	CASSVSGNLYNEQFF
TRBJ2-5	TRBD1	TRBV6-5	TGTGCCAGCAGACGCACAGGGGGTGCGGGGGAGACCCAGTACTTC	CASRRTGGAGETQYF
TRBJ1-5	NA	TRBV28	TGTGCCAGCAGTTTAACAGGGAATAAGCCCCAGCATTTT	CASSLTGNKPQHF
TRBJ2-5	NA	TRBV5-4	TGTGCCAGCAGCTGGGGGTCCGGAGGAGGAGAAGAGACCCAGTACTTC	CASSWGSGGGEETQYF
TRBJ2-1	NA	TRBV5-1	TGCGCCAGCAGCGGGGGACGGCTCGAGCTTAGCAATGAGCAGTTCTTC	CASSGGRLELSNEQFF
TRBJ2-7	NA	TRBV9	TGTGCCAGCAGCGTAGATCTCCGGAGGGAACAGTACTTC	CASSVDLRREQYF
TRBJ2-1	TRBD2	TRBV7-8	TGTGCCAGCAGCTTAGGGCCTAGCGGGGGAGGTAATGAGCAGTTCTTC	CASSLGPSGGGNEQFF
TRBJ1-2	NA	TRBV29-1	TGCAGCGTTGATGTTAGCTCAAATGGCTACACCTTC	CSVDVSSNGYTF
TRBJ1-2	NA	TRBV19	TGTGCCAGTAGTCCTCTGAGCAGACAAGCTAACTATGGCTACACCTTC	CASSPLSRQANYGYTF
TRBJ2-4	TRBD1	TRBV19	TGTGCCAGTAGTATAGGAGGGACAGCGATAGCCAAAAACATTCAGTACTTC	CASSIGGTAIAKNIQYF
TRBJ1-1	TRBD1	TRBV7-3	TGTGCCAGCAGCCCCGGACAGGGGGTTGCTTTCTTT	CASSPGQGVAFF
TRBJ2-7	TRBD1	TRBV6-5	TGTGCCAGCAGTCCCGGGACAGGGGTTGGCGAGCAGTACTTC	CASSPGTGVGEQYF
TRBJ2-5	TRBD1	TRBV7-6	TGTGCCAGCAGCTTAGCTACTACAGGGGCCCAAGAGACCCAGTACTTC	CASSLATTGAQETQYF
TRBJ2-1	NA	TRBV29-1	TGCAGCGTTGCGTCCTACCAAAGCAATGAGCAGTTCTTC	CSVASYQSNEQFF